This T cell receptor (beta chain) is from a study of identical twins. TCRdb itself ran the 5' RACE reads through MiXCR, one entry per CDR3 protein. Altogether 1.5 million to 2 million distinct CDR3 sequences are present, more than 30% being singletons, with the ten largest covering about 0.25%. This clonotype was picked up a small number of times. CDR1 SGHVS and CDR2 FNYEAQ come from the germline V gene. The CDR3 covers 16 residues. V lost 2 bases and J 1 base, leaving 13 bases between the germline ends. Sequencing input: cord blood. The sequence was collected from a newborn girl in good health. This sequence joins TRBV7-6 and TRBJ2-3; D is undetermined. The CDR3 region is CASSLLDRRGTDTQYF. CDR3 sequence (DNA): TGTGCCAGCAGCTTACTTGATAGAAGGGGCACAGATACGCAGTATTTT.